These T cell receptor beta chains were read from a single sample in a study of blood T cell repertoires in COVID-19. The protocol was immunoSEQ multiplex PCR, while the TCRdb copy is restricted to in-frame clones and leaves out a portion. The sample includes hundreds of thousands of clones, 80% to 90% of them seen just once. What was sequenced was peripheral blood. The source is a man aged 18-30 years with COVID-19, enrolled during active disease. Both conserved end residues are part of each CDR3. The order of the fields is J gene, D gene, V gene, clone size, CDR3 DNA, CDR3 protein. A D gene is named only where the DNA matches it firmly. Size is stated for part of the rows, as once, few or many counts, or as a class when the clone is expanded.

j_call: TRBJ2-3
d_call: TRBD2
v_call: TRBV18
clone_size: once
cdr3_nt: TGTGCCAGCCGGGCAGGCGGGGGTACAGATACGCAGTATTTT
cdr3_aa: CASRAGGGTDTQYF

j_call: TRBJ2-1
d_call: TRBD2
v_call: TRBV5-1
clone_size: -
cdr3_nt: TGCGCCAGCAGCCTGGGACTAGCGGGGTACAATGAGCAGTTCTTC
cdr3_aa: CASSLGLAGYNEQFF

j_call: TRBJ2-5
d_call: TRBD1
v_call: TRBV25-1
clone_size: -
cdr3_nt: TGTGCCAGCAGTGAATCCGGGACAGGGGGACAAGAGACCCAGTACTTC
cdr3_aa: CASSESGTGGQETQYF

j_call: TRBJ2-4
d_call: -
v_call: TRBV7-8
clone_size: -
cdr3_nt: TGTGCCAGCAGCTCCCCTCAGGGGGGCACAAACATTCAGTACTTC
cdr3_aa: CASSSPQGGTNIQYF

j_call: TRBJ1-5
d_call: -
v_call: TRBV15
clone_size: -
cdr3_nt: TGTGCCACCAGCAGAGATATGGCAGATCAGCCCCAGCATTTT
cdr3_aa: CATSRDMADQPQHF

j_call: TRBJ2-1
d_call: TRBD2
v_call: TRBV11-3
clone_size: -
cdr3_nt: TGTGCCAGCAGCCCCGGGACTAGCGGGGGGTGGGATGAGCAGTTCTTC
cdr3_aa: CASSPGTSGGWDEQFF

j_call: TRBJ2-1
d_call: TRBD2
v_call: TRBV27
clone_size: -
cdr3_nt: TGTGCCAGCAGTTCAGCGGGAGGGTCTCAGTTCTTC
cdr3_aa: CASSSAGGSQFF

j_call: TRBJ1-2
d_call: -
v_call: TRBV19
clone_size: -
cdr3_nt: TGTGCCAGTAGTATAGTGGTGGCGGCTAACTATGGCTACACCTTC
cdr3_aa: CASSIVVAANYGYTF

j_call: TRBJ2-2
d_call: TRBD1
v_call: TRBV5-1
clone_size: -
cdr3_nt: TGCGCCAGCGTAGGCAGGGGGCGAGGGCGGGGAGCTGTTTTT
cdr3_aa: CASVGRGRGRGAVF

j_call: TRBJ2-7
d_call: TRBD2
v_call: TRBV10-3
clone_size: -
cdr3_nt: TGTGCCGCCACCGGTAGCGGGGCCTACGAGCAGTACTTC
cdr3_aa: CAATGSGAYEQYF

j_call: TRBJ2-7
d_call: TRBD2
v_call: TRBV10-3
clone_size: few
cdr3_nt: TGTGCCATAGGCCCGGGGGGCTACGAGCAGTACTTC
cdr3_aa: CAIGPGGYEQYF

j_call: TRBJ2-2
d_call: TRBD1
v_call: TRBV2
clone_size: -
cdr3_nt: TGTGCCAGCCGAACCGGGACAGGGAGTACCGGGGAGCTGTTTTTT
cdr3_aa: CASRTGTGSTGELFF

j_call: TRBJ1-2
d_call: TRBD1
v_call: TRBV5-6
clone_size: -
cdr3_nt: TGTGCCAGCAGCTGGGGACAGAGCTATGGCTACACCTTC
cdr3_aa: CASSWGQSYGYTF

j_call: TRBJ2-3
d_call: -
v_call: TRBV11-2
clone_size: -
cdr3_nt: TGTGCCAGCAGCCCAATCGGGTTTGATACGCAGTATTTT
cdr3_aa: CASSPIGFDTQYF

j_call: TRBJ1-4
d_call: -
v_call: TRBV30
clone_size: -
cdr3_nt: TGTGCCTGGAGGGACAGCCCTATCGAAAAACTGTTTTTT
cdr3_aa: CAWRDSPIEKLFF

j_call: TRBJ2-3
d_call: TRBD2
v_call: TRBV11-2
clone_size: -
cdr3_nt: TGTGCCAGCAGCATAAGGACTAGCGGGGGTAGCACAGATACGCAGTATTTT
cdr3_aa: CASSIRTSGGSTDTQYF

j_call: TRBJ1-2
d_call: -
v_call: TRBV3-1/TRBV3-2
clone_size: -
cdr3_nt: TGTGCCAGCAGCGAAGGGGGGCTGATTAACTATGGCTACACCTTC
cdr3_aa: CASSEGGLINYGYTF